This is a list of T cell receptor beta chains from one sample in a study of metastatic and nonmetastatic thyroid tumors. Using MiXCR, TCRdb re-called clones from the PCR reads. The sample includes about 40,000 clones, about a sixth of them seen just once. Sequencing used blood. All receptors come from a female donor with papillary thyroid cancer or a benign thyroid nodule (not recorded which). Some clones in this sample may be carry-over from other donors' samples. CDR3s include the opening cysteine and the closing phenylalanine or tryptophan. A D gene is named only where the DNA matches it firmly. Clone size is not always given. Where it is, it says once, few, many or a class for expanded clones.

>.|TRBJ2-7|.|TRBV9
CASSPSGDPLYEQYF
TGTGCCAGCAGCCCCTCAGGGGACCCTCTCTACGAGCAGTACTTC
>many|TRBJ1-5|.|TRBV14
CASSQLSNQPQHF
TGTGCCAGCAGCCAATTAAGCAATCAGCCCCAGCATTTT
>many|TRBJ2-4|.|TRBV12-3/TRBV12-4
CASSLGGRGRNIQYF
TGTGCCAGCAGTTTAGGGGGCAGGGGTCGTAACATTCAGTACTTC
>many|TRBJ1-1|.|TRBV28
CASTDVGTEAFF
TGTGCCAGCACCGACGTGGGCACTGAAGCTTTCTTT
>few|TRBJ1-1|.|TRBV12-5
CASVGAGPEAFF
TGTGCTAGTGTAGGGGCAGGGCCAGAAGCTTTCTTT
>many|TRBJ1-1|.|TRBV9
CASSDLRGMNTEAFF
TGTGCCAGCAGCGACCTCAGGGGCATGAACACTGAAGCTTTCTTT
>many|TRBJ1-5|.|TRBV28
CASSLDRTDQPQHF
TGTGCCAGCAGCCTCGACAGGACCGATCAGCCCCAGCATTTT
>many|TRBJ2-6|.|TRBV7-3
CASSLGGGRSGANVLTF
TGTGCCAGCAGCTTAGGGGGAGGTCGCTCTGGGGCCAACGTCCTGACTTTC
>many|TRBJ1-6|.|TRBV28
CASNSLPYNSPLHF
TGTGCCAGCAACAGTCTGCCCTATAATTCACCCCTCCACTTT
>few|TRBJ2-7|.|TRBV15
CSTSRGSSYEEYF
TGTTCCACCAGCAGAGGAAGCTCCTACGAGGAGTACTTC
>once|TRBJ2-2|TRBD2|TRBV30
CALNLAGGVGELFF
TGTGCCTTGAACCTAGCGGGAGGGGTCGGGGAGCTGTTTTTT